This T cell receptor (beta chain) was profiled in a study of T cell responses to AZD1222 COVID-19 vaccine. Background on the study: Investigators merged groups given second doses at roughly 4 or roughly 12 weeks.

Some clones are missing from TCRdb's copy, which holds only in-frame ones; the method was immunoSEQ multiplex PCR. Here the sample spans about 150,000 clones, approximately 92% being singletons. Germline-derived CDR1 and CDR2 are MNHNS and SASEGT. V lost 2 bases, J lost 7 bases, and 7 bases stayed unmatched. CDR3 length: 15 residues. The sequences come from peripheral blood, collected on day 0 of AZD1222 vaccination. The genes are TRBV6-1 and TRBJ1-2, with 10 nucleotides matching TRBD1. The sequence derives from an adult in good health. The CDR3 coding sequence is TGTGCCAGCAGTGAAACGGTGGGACAGGGGTTTGGCTACACCTTC. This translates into CASSETVGQGFGYTF.